Presented here are 30 T cell receptor beta chains from one specimen sequenced in a study of glioma-infiltrating T cells after dendritic cell vaccination. Time point of the sample: after dendritic cell vaccination, including at tumor progression/relapse. Using immunoSEQ multiplex PCR, the repertoire was profiled, and TCRdb retains in-frame clones only, with some absent. The sample consists of 100,000 or so clones, around 87% of them appearing once. The specimen comprised blood, sampled after dendritic cell vaccination. These receptors all stem from a human donor with glioblastoma.

The chain combines TRBV10-2 with TRBJ2-7, with 7 bases lining up with TRBD2. CDR3 length equals 17 residues. V lost 5 bases and J lost 1; bases outside the gene matches: 14. From germline, CDR1 is WSHSY and CDR2 SAAADI. This CDR3 is CASSPPPGSGKSYEQYF. CDR3 DNA: TGCGCCAGCAGTCCCCCCCCCGGAAGCGGGAAATCCTACGAGCAGTACTTC.

The chain joins TRBV6-1 to TRBJ1-1, with 7 bases matching TRBD1. The V gene end was trimmed by 4 bases and the J gene end by 3 bases; junction bases not matched to a gene: 5. CDR3 size: 14 residues. Germline values: CDR1 MNHNS, CDR2 SASEGT. The CDR3 is CASSGQGGDTEAFF. CDR3 sequence (DNA): TGTGCCAGCAGTGGACAGGGTGGGGACACTGAAGCTTTCTTT.

The chain links TRBV7-3 to TRBJ2-5; 13 bases are shared with TRBD2. Looked up from germline, CDR1 is SGHTA and CDR2 is FQGTGA. The V and J ends lost 2 bases and 5 bases, in that order; junction bases with no gene match: 2. The CDR3 extends over 15 amino acids. CDR3 in DNA: TGTGCCAGCAGCTTAGGACTAGCGGGAGTGGAGACCCAGTACTTC. Amino acid sequence: CASSLGLAGVETQYF.

J is TRBJ1-1 and V is TRBV30; D perhaps matches TRBD1 (6 bases). CDR1 is GTSNPN, CDR2 SVGIG, per germline (reference sequence). The germline V and J ends were trimmed by 6 bases and 8 bases, with 13 bases remaining between them. This CDR3 has 11 amino acids. As DNA, the CDR3 is TGTGCCTGTACACGGACAGCCGAAGCTTTCTTT. Protein product: CACTRTAEAFF.

This clone showed up just once. This chain uses TRBV6-5 with TRBJ1-6; possibly TRBD1 for D (6 bases). Per the germline V gene, CDR1 is MNHEY and CDR2 is SVGAGI. V gave up 5 bases and J gave up 10 bases, with 9 bases separating them. This CDR3 contains 12 residues. CDR3 loop: CASSHRESPLHF. The CDR3 DNA reads TGTGCCAGCAGTCACAGGGAATCACCCCTCCACTTT.

To note about this clone: At one end the junction does not follow the germline gene, possibly because of a read error. The gene calls are TRBV7-7 and TRBJ2-5; the match to TRBD2 covers 11 bases. CDR1 SSHAT and CDR2 FNYEAQ come from the germline V gene (reference sequence). The CDR3 extends over 15 amino acids. CDR3: CASSLGLAVGETQYF. The CDR3 coding sequence is TGTGCTAGCAGCTTGGGACTAGCGGTAGGAGAGACCCAGTACTTC.

The chain joins TRBV19 to TRBJ1-2, with D hard to call. Per germline, CDR1 LNHDA and CDR2 SQIVND (reference sequence). The CDR3 is made up of 14 amino acids. V dropped 1 base and J dropped 0 bases, with 6 bases sitting between them. The CDR3 is CASSIGLANYGYTF. The CDR3 DNA sequence: TGTGCCAGTAGTATAGGACTAGCTAACTATGGCTACACCTTC. The variable domain in full, completed from reference TRBV19 and TRBJ1-2, reads DGGITQSPKYLFRKEGQNVTLSCEQNLNHDAMYWYRQDPGQGLRLIYYSQIVNDFQKGDIAEGYSVSREKKESFPLTVTSAQKNPTAFYLCASSIGLANYGYTFGSGTRLTVV.

The chain joins TRBV18 to TRBJ1-1; D not certain. The CDR3 is 14 residues long. V lost 3 bases to trimming and J lost 4 bases, with 12 bases between them. CDR1 and CDR2 from the germline V gene are KGHSH and LQKENI. The CDR3 protein is CASSPGVGSTEAFF. In DNA form, the CDR3 reads TGTGCCAGCTCACCGGGAGTGGGGAGCACTGAAGCTTTCTTT. Variable domain in full (rest from reference TRBV18 and TRBJ1-1): NAGVMQNPRHLVRRRGQEARLRCSPMKGHSHVYWYRQLPEEGLKFMVYLQKENIIDESGMPKERFSAEFPKEGPSILRIQQVVRGDSAAYFCASSPGVGSTEAFFGQGTRLTVV.

V usage is TRBV6-1 and J usage is TRBJ1-5, with unresolved D. The germline CDR1 and CDR2 sequences are MNHNS and SASEGT. This CDR3 comprises 13 residues. Trimming shortened V by 6 bases and J by 5 bases, and 11 bases separated the two germline ends. The CDR3: CASSNEIDQPQHF. The CDR3 DNA is TGTGCCAGCAGCAATGAAATAGATCAGCCCCAGCATTTT.

V and J are TRBV5-1 and TRBJ2-3, with 8 positions matching TRBD1. This CDR3 is 14 amino acids long. Germline-derived CDR1 and CDR2 are SGHRS and YFSETQ. V lost 0 bases and J lost 4; bases outside the gene matches: 1. CDR3 in amino acids: CASSLEQGADTQYF. CDR3 in DNA: TGCGCCAGCAGCTTGGAACAGGGGGCAGATACGCAGTATTTT.

This sequence joins TRBV7-2 and TRBJ1-4, with D possibly being TRBD1 (6 bases). Germline V gives CDR1 SGHTA, CDR2 FQGNSA. The CDR3 has 14 amino acids. V was clipped by 5 bases and J by 3 bases, with 10 bases between them. In DNA, the CDR3 is TGTGCCAGCAGCCCAGGGGTCCCTAATGAAAAACTGTTTTTT. This translates into CASSPGVPNEKLFF.

This clone appeared once. The chain is built from TRBV19 and TRBJ1-1, with D perhaps matching TRBD1 (6 bases). The CDR3 runs 14 residues. Germline V gene data show CDR1 as LNHDA and CDR2 as SQIVND (reference sequence). V was shortened by 7 bases and J by 1 base, with 13 bases between the two germline ends. CDR3 in DNA: TGTGCCAGTATACAGGGTTCGGGGAACACTGAAGCTTTCTTT. This codes for CASIQGSGNTEAFF.

This rearrangement joins TRBV19 to TRBJ2-2, with D perhaps TRBD2 (6 bases). V was shortened by 3 bases and J by 5 bases, with 7 bases between the two germline ends. Germline loops: CDR1 LNHDA, CDR2 SQIVND (reference sequence). The length of the CDR3 is 13 residues. The CDR3 region is CASSMGGTGELFF. For the CDR3, the DNA is TGTGCCAGTAGTATGGGAGGTACCGGGGAGCTGTTTTTT.

Points on this clone: Other DNA sequences in the sample encode the same CDR3. The chain has TRBV11-2 and TRBJ2-5; 10 nucleotides align to TRBD1. The V gene end was trimmed by 5 bases and the J gene end by 4 bases; junction bases not matched to a gene: 1. This CDR3 has 13 amino acids. From germline, CDR1 is SGHAT and CDR2 FQNNGV. This CDR3 is CASSRTGGETQYF. CDR3 coding DNA: TGTGCCAGCAGCCGGACAGGGGGAGAGACCCAGTACTTC.

The chain has TRBV5-4 and TRBJ2-1; D is ambiguous. This CDR3 spans 15 amino acids. Trimming took 4 bases from V and 5 from J, leaving 16 bases between them. Germline CDR1 and CDR2: SGHNT and YYREEE (reference sequence). The DNA of the CDR3 is TGTGCCAGCAGCCCGGAGACTTTTAAGAACAATGAGCAGTTCTTC. Translating gives CASSPETFKNNEQFF.

The chain couples TRBV7-8 to TRBJ2-7, with a weak D call TRBD2 (6 bases). V gave up 0 bases and J gave up 5 bases, with 14 bases separating them. The CDR3 runs to 15 residues. The germline CDR1 and CDR2 sequences are SGHVS and FQNEAQ. CDR3 sequence reads: CASSLAGRSWNEQYF. CDR3 coding DNA: TGTGCCAGCAGCTTAGCAGGGAGGTCCTGGAACGAGCAGTACTTC.

The CDR3 region has the DNA TGTGCCATCAGTGAGGAGGAGCACGGGACCCAGTACTTC. This sequence encodes CAISEEEHGTQYF. This chain links TRBV10-3 with TRBJ2-5; D remains unclear. CDR1 and CDR2 (germline): ENHRY, SYGVKD. Trimming removed 2 bases at V and 7 bases at J, with 11 bases between. The CDR3 runs to 13 residues.

To note about this clone: Other nucleotide sequences from this sample produce the same CDR3. The chain has TRBV19 and TRBJ1-4; 11 bases map to TRBD1. In germline, CDR1 is LNHDA, CDR2 SQIVND (reference sequence). The ends lost 5 bases at V and 7 bases at J; junction bases unmatched: 3. The CDR3 has 14 residues. The CDR3: CASSEGQGVEKLFF. The CDR3 DNA sequence: TGTGCCAGTAGTGAGGGACAGGGGGTTGAAAAACTGTTTTTT.

In its sample, this clone was seen a few times. The gene calls are TRBV6-1 and TRBJ1-2; no clear D gene. The germline V gene encodes CDR1 MNHNS and CDR2 SASEGT. The CDR3 loop spans 13 amino acids. Trimming removed 4 bases from V and 4 bases from J, with 10 bases in between. Written as DNA, the CDR3 is TGTGCCAGCAGTGCGGAGCGGATCTATGGCTACACCTTC. Amino acids: CASSAERIYGYTF.

The rearrangement uses TRBV5-4 and TRBJ2-7; 9 bases line up with TRBD2. CDR1 and CDR2 from the germline V gene are SGHNT and YYREEE (reference sequence). J lost 3 bases, V lost 1 base, and 2 bases had no gene match. This CDR3 spans 14 amino acids. The CDR3 DNA sequence: TGTGCCAGCAGCTTGACTAGCGGGCGCTACGAGCAGTACTTC. Encoded protein: CASSLTSGRYEQYF.

V and J are TRBV2 and TRBJ2-5; the D gene is possibly TRBD2 (5 bases). The CDR3 covers 13 residues. Germline V gene sequence: CDR1 SNHLY, CDR2 FYNNEI. V gave up 8 bases and J gave up 0 bases, with 10 bases separating them. The CDR3 here is CASSERYQETQYF. CDR3 nucleotide sequence: TGTGCCAGCTCGGAGCGGTACCAAGAGACCCAGTACTTC.

The V call is TRBV5-1, the J call TRBJ2-3; 7 nucleotides match TRBD2. Germline lookup yields CDR1 SGHRS and CDR2 YFSETQ. The CDR3 contains 17 residues. The ends lost 4 bases at V and 3 bases at J; junction bases unmatched: 14. The chain's CDR3 is CASSPRVTAGTTDTQYF. The CDR3 nucleotides are TGCGCCAGCAGCCCCCGGGTTACAGCGGGGACTACAGATACGCAGTATTTT.

CDR3 sequence reads: CASTQDPLSPLHF. Here the CDR3 DNA reads TGCGCCAGCACTCAGGATCCTCTTTCACCCCTCCACTTT. The chain carries TRBV10-2 and TRBJ1-6; D gene unclear. The CDR3 extends over 13 amino acids. CDR1 and CDR2 from the germline V gene are WSHSY and SAAADI. V lost 7 bases, J lost 9 bases, and 13 bases lay in between.

The rearrangement links TRBV2 to TRBJ2-5; 7 bases agree with TRBD2. CDR3 length: 14 amino acids. V gave up 3 bases and J gave up 4 bases; unmatched junction bases: 5. Germline V gives CDR1 SNHLY, CDR2 FYNNEI. The CDR3 sequence: CASSDAGDAETQYF. The CDR3 nucleotides read TGTGCCAGCAGTGACGCGGGAGACGCAGAGACCCAGTACTTC.

The chain links TRBV15 to TRBJ2-7; 8 nucleotides line up with TRBD2. V dropped 0 bases and J dropped 6; count of bases not matched to a gene: 7. The CDR3 sequence is 15 residues long. CDR1 is LNHNV and CDR2 is YYDKDF in the germline V gene (reference sequence). The CDR3 DNA is TGTGCCACCAGCAGAGATCGGTCGGGGGGGATCGAGCAGTACTTC. It translates to CATSRDRSGGIEQYF.

This clone was detected a few times. The chain joins TRBV29-1 to TRBJ2-1; 9 nucleotides agree with TRBD2. The CDR3 has 17 residues. With V trimmed by 5 bases and J by 0 bases, 11 bases remained unmatched. Germline assignment: CDR1 SQVTM and CDR2 ANQGSEA. The CDR3 here is CSVKGSSGMASYNEQFF. In nucleotides, the CDR3 is TGCAGCGTTAAGGGATCTAGCGGGATGGCCTCCTACAATGAGCAGTTCTTC.

This clone was observed once. Other nucleotide sequences from this sample produce the same CDR3. The rearrangement uses TRBV13 and TRBJ1-3; unclear D gene. Germline CDR1 and CDR2: PRHDT and FYEKMQ (reference sequence). This CDR3 spans 14 amino acids. V was shortened by 4 bases and J by 8 bases, with 15 bases between the two germline ends. The CDR3 is CASSSYPPVDTIYF. The CDR3 DNA reads TGTGCCAGCAGCTCCTACCCCCCCGTAGACACCATATATTTT.

About this clone: Mismatch with germline at one junction end may stem from a read error. The V gene is TRBV27, the J gene TRBJ2-7; TRBD1 matches at 9 bases. The CDR3 has 13 residues. Germline V gives CDR1 MNHEY, CDR2 SMNVEV (reference sequence). The CDR3 loop is CASSLSGTGNLNF. The DNA for the CDR3 is TGTGCCAGCAGTTTATCAGGGACAGGGAACCTGAACTTC.

This sequence joins TRBV27 and TRBJ2-7, with 7 bases aligning to TRBD2. This CDR3 spans 16 amino acids. V was pared by 0 bases and J by 5 bases, with 10 bases of the junction left unmatched. Germline V gene sequence: CDR1 MNHEY, CDR2 SMNVEV (reference sequence). The CDR3 region has the DNA TGTGCCAGCAGTTTATCGGATGCCGGGAGGAGGGACGAGCAGTACTTC. Translating it yields CASSLSDAGRRDEQYF.

The chain combines TRBV27 with TRBJ2-7, with 8 nucleotides matching TRBD1. The CDR3 spans 13 residues. V shed 11 bases and J 4 bases; nucleotides not matched to a gene: 10. Germline V gives CDR1 MNHEY, CDR2 SMNVEV (reference sequence). The CDR3 loop reads CADQDRELYEQYF. CDR3 nucleotides: TGTGCCGATCAGGACAGGGAATTGTACGAGCAGTACTTC.